This paragraph reports one T cell receptor beta chain. Its antigen is unidentified. The data are from a study of cytomegalovirus exposure and HLA in healthy donors. Overall study results and limits: Usually a TCR sequence was rare, but some public TCRs were found in many donors.

Each donor was healthy, and each was a bone marrow donor. Nominally healthy donors provided the samples, though records likely missed some immune exposures. The length of the CDR3 is 14 residues. Germline V gene data show CDR1 as SGHRS and CDR2 as YFSETQ. V lost 6 bases, J lost 1 base, and 7 bases stayed unmatched. The primer mix had 60 Vbeta and 13 Jbeta primers. Method: immunoSEQ multiplex PCR; TCRdb's copy keeps in-frame clones and lacks some. The sample shows about 98,000 clones, more than 60% of them seen only once. The TCR sequence derives from a man aged 50 or older in good health and CMV-seronegative. The sequenced sample was PBMCs. This chain links TRBV5-1 with TRBJ2-7, with 7 bases aligning to TRBD1. As DNA, the CDR3 is TGCGCCAGCACTCGGGACAGCATTTCCTACGAGCAGTACTTC. Translating gives CASTRDSISYEQYF.